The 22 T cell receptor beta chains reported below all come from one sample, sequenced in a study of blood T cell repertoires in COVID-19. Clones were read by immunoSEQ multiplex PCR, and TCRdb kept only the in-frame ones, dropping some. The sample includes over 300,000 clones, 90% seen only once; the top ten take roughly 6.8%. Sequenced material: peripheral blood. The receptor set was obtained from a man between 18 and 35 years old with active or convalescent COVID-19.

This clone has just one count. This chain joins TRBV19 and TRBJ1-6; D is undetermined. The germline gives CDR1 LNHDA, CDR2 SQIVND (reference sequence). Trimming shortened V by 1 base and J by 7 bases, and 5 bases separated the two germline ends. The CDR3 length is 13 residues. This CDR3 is CASSIGANSPLHF. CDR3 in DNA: TGTGCCAGTAGTATAGGGGCCAATTCACCCCTCCACTTT. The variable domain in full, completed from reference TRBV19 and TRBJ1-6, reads DGGITQSPKYLFRKEGQNVTLSCEQNLNHDAMYWYRQDPGQGLRLIYYSQIVNDFQKGDIAEGYSVSREKKESFPLTVTSAQKNPTAFYLCASSIGANSPLHFGNGTRLTVT.

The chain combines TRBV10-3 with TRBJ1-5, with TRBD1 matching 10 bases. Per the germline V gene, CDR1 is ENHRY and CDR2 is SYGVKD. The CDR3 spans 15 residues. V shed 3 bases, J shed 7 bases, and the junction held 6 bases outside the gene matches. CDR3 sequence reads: CAISDGTGAYQPQHF. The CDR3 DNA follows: TGTGCCATCAGTGACGGGACAGGGGCTTACCAGCCCCAGCATTTT.

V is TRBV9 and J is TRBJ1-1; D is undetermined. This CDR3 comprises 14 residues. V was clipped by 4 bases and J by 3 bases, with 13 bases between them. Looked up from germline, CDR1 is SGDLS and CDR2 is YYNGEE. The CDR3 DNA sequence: TGTGCCAGCAGCCCTAGAACTCCCGACACTGAAGCTTTCTTT. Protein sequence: CASSPRTPDTEAFF.

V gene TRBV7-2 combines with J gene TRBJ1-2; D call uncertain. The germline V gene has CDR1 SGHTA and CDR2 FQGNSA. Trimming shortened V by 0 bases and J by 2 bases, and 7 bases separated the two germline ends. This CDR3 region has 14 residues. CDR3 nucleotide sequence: TGTGCCAGCAGCTTAGCTTACCTAAACTATGGCTACACCTTC. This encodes CASSLAYLNYGYTF.

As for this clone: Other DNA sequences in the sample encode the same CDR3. The CDR3 DNA is TGTGCCAGCAGCTTATTGGCAGGGGATAACTATGGCTACACCTTC. Translated: CASSLLAGDNYGYTF. The genes are TRBV7-3 and TRBJ1-2, with TRBD1 as a possible D gene (6 bases). Between the trimmed V and J ends, which lost 2 bases and 1 base, there was a span of 11 bases. Germline V gene sequence: CDR1 SGHTA, CDR2 FQGTGA. The CDR3 covers 15 residues.

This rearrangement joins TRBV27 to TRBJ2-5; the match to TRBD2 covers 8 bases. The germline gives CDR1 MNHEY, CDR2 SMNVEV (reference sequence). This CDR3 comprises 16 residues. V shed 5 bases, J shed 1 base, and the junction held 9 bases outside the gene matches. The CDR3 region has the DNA TGTGCCAGCAGTCCCCGGGGACGGGGGGGCCAAGAGACCCAGTACTTC. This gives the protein CASSPRGRGGQETQYF.

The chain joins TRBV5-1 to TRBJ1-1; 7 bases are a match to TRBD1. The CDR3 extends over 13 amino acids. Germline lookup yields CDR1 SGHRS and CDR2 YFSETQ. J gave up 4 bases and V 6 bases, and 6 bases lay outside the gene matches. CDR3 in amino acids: CASTFQGGTEAFF. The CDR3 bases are TGCGCCAGCACTTTCCAGGGGGGCACTGAAGCTTTCTTT. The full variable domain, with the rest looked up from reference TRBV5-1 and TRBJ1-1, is KAGVTQTPRYLIKTRGQQVTLSCSPISGHRSVSWYQQTPGQGLQFLFEYFSETQRNKGNFPGRFSGRQFSNSRSEMNVSTLELGDSALYLCASTFQGGTEAFFGQGTRLTVV.

This CDR3 is CASSELGTENSPLHF. The CDR3 coding sequence is TGTGCCAGCAGTGAATTGGGGACAGAAAATTCACCCCTCCACTTT. The J gene is TRBJ1-6, the V gene TRBV6-4, with TRBD1 matching 7 bases. The germline V gene has CDR1 MRHNA and CDR2 SNTAGT. This CDR3 contains 15 residues. J lost 7 bases, V lost 3 bases, and 6 bases had no gene match.

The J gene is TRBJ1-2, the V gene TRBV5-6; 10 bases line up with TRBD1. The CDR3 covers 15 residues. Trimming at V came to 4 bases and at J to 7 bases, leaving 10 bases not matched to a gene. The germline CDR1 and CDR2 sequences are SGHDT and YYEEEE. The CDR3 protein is CASSRLATGGFGYTF. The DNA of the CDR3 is TGTGCCAGCAGCCGTCTCGCGACAGGGGGCTTTGGCTACACCTTC.

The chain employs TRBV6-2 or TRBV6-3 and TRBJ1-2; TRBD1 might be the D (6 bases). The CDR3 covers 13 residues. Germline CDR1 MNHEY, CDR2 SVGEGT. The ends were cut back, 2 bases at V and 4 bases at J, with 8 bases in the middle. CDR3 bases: TGTGCCAGCAGTTACGAGGACAGCTATGGCTACACCTTC. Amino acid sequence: CASSYEDSYGYTF.

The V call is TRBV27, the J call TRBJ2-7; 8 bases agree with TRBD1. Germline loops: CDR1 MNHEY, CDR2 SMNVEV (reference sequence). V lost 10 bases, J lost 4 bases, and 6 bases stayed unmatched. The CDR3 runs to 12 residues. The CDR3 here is CANDRGRYEQYF. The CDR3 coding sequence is TGTGCCAACGACAGGGGTAGATACGAGCAGTACTTC.

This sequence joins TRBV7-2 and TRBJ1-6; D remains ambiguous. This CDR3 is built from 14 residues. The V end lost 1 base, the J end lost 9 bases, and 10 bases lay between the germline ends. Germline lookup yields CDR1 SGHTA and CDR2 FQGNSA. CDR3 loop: CASSLDRVGSPLHF. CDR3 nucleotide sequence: TGTGCCAGCAGCTTAGATCGGGTGGGTTCACCCCTCCACTTT.

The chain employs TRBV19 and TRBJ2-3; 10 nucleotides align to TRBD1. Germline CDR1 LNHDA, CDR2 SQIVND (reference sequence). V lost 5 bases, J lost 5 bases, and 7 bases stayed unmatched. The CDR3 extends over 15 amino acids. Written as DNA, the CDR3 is TGTGCCAGTAGTCCGACAGGGGGCGGATTAGATACGCAGTATTTT. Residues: CASSPTGGGLDTQYF.

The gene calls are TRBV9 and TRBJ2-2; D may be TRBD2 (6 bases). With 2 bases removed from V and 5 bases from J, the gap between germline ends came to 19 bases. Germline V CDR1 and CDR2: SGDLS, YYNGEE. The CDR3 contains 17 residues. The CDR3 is CASSVSLSGVGTGELFF. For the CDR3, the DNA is TGTGCCAGCAGCGTGTCCCTTAGCGGCGTCGGAACCGGGGAGCTGTTTTTT. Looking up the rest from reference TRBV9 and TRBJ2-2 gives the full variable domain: DSGVTQTPKHLITATGQRVTLRCSPRSGDLSVYWYQQSLDQGLQFLIQYYNGEERAKGNILERFSAQQFPDLHSELNLSSLELGDSALYFCASSVSLSGVGTGELFFGEGSRLTVL.

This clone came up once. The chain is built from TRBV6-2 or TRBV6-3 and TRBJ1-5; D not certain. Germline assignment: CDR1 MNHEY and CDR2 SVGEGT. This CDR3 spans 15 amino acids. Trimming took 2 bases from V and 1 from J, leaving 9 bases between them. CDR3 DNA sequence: TGTGCCAGCAGTTACACGGGGATGAGCAATCAGCCCCAGCATTTT. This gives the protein CASSYTGMSNQPQHF.

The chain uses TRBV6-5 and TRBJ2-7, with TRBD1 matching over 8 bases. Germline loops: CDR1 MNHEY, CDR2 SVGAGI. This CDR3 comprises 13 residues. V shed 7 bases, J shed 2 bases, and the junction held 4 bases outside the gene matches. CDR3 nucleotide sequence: TGTGCCAGCACCTTGACAGGGGCCTACGAGCAGTACTTC. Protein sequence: CASTLTGAYEQYF.

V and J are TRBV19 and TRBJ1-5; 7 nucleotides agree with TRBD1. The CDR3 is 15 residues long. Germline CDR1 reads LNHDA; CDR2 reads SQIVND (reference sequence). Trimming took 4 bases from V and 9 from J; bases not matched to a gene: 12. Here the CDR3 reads CASSRGQPRAGPQHF. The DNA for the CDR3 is TGTGCCAGTAGTAGGGGACAGCCAAGGGCTGGGCCCCAGCATTTT.

The CDR3 nucleotides are TGTGCCAGCAGCCACAGGACCGCCCGAGAGACCCAGTACTTC. It specifies CASSHRTARETQYF. This chain uses TRBV7-6 with TRBJ2-5; D is perhaps TRBD1 (5 bases). V was clipped by 5 bases and J by 4 bases, with 14 bases between them. Germline V gene sequence: CDR1 SGHVS, CDR2 FNYEAQ. This CDR3 has 14 residues.

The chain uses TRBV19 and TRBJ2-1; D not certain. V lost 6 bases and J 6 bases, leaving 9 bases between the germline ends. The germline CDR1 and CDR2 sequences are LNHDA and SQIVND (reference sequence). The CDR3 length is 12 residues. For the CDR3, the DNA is TGTGCCAGTAGCTCGCGGCCCAATGAGCAGTTCTTC. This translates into CASSSRPNEQFF.

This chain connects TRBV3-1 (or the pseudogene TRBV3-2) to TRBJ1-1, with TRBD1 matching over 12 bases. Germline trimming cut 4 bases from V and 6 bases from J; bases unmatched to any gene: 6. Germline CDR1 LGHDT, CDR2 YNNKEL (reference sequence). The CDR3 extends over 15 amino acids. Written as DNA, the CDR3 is TGTGCCAGCAGCCCGGGACAGGGGGCGAGGGCTGAAGCTTTCTTT. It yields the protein CASSPGQGARAEAFF.

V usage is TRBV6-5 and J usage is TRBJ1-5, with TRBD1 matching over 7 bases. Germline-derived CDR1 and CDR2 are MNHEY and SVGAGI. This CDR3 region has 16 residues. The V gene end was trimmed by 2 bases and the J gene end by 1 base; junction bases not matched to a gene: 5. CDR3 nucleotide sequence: TGTGCCAGCAGTTACATGACAGGGCTGAGCAATCAGCCCCAGCATTTT. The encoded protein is CASSYMTGLSNQPQHF.

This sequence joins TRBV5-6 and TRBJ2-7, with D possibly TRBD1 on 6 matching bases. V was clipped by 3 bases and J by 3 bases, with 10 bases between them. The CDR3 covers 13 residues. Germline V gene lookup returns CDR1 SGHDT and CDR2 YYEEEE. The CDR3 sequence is CASSSPDSYEQYF. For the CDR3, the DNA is TGTGCCAGCAGCTCCCCGGACAGCTACGAGCAGTACTTC.